The 25 T cell receptor beta chains reported below all come from one sample, sequenced in a study of T cell changes during pregnancy in multiple sclerosis. Generated by immunoSEQ multiplex PCR, the TCRdb table keeps only in-frame clones and is missing some. The table has some 29,000 clones, 75% to 90% seen once. The sequencing here drew on CD8+ T cells from peripheral blood mononuclear cells, taken after pregnancy. These receptors originate from a female donor with multiple sclerosis, enrolled in a pregnancy study.

The V and J genes are TRBV29-1 and TRBJ2-5; a possible D gene is TRBD1 (6 bases). TRBJ2-7 explains the end of the DNA better; the J call may be wrong. The germline CDR1 and CDR2 sequences are SQVTM and ANQGSEA. This CDR3 has 12 amino acids. The CDR3 DNA reads as TGCAGCGCAACAGGGATTACCTACGAGCAGTACTTC. Its translation is CSATGITYEQYF.

A single count supports this clone. The rearrangement uses TRBV5-4 and TRBJ2-1; a possible D gene is TRBD2 (7 bases). In germline, CDR1 is SGHNT, CDR2 YYREEE (reference sequence). The CDR3 has 17 amino acids. Trimming took off 4 bases at V and 4 bases at J, with 21 bases between the two ends. The CDR3 DNA follows: TGTGCCAGCAGCCCGGGGTCCTCAGGGGACTATTACAATGAGCAGTTCTTC. Translation gives CASSPGSSGDYYNEQFF.

V and J are TRBV19 and TRBJ2-1; no reliable D call. The CDR3 consists of 14 residues. Germline CDR1 LNHDA, CDR2 SQIVND (reference sequence). Trimming left V 3 bases short and J 9 bases short, with 15 bases between. Here the CDR3 DNA reads TGTGCCAGTAGTATTTTGAGAGGAATCCCTGAGCAGTTCTTC. Protein product: CASSILRGIPEQFF.

The V call is TRBV7-2, the J call TRBJ2-5; 8 nucleotides agree with TRBD2. From germline, CDR1 is SGHTA and CDR2 FQGNSA. Trimming cost V 2 bases and J 5 bases; bases outside gene matches: 7. The CDR3 sequence is 15 residues long. The CDR3 DNA reads TGTGCCAGCAGCTTACCGGGAGGGCCCGGGGAGACCCAGTACTTC. Protein sequence: CASSLPGGPGETQYF.

J is TRBJ2-3 and V is TRBV7-2; 12 positions agree with TRBD2. Looked up from germline, CDR1 is SGHTA and CDR2 is FQGNSA. This CDR3 has 15 amino acids. The ends lost 7 bases at V and 1 base at J; junction bases unmatched: 3. In DNA form, the CDR3 reads TGTGCCAGCAACCTAGCGGGGGGGGGCACAGATACGCAGTATTTT. Its translation is CASNLAGGGTDTQYF.

The chain is built from TRBV13 and TRBJ1-1, with a possible D match to TRBD1 (6 bases). The CDR3 is 15 residues long. The V end lost 5 bases, the J end lost 1 base, and 14 bases lay between the germline ends. Germline CDR1 is PRHDT and CDR2 is FYEKMQ (reference sequence). The CDR3 nucleotides are TGTGCCAGCAGCCCGCCCCAGGACAGGAACACTGAAGCTTTCTTT. Translated: CASSPPQDRNTEAFF.

The genes are TRBV10-3 and TRBJ2-7; 7 bases align to TRBD1. CDR3 size: 15 residues. Germline CDR1 reads ENHRY; CDR2 reads SYGVKD. The junction had 9 bases not matched to a gene; V was cut back by 4 bases and J by 3 bases. DNA of the CDR3: TGTGCCATCAGTGGATCACAGGGGTCCGTCTACGAGCAGTACTTC. Amino acid sequence: CAISGSQGSVYEQYF.

This clone was picked up one time. The chain couples TRBV27 to TRBJ1-1; D might be TRBD1 (5 bases). The CDR3 is 13 amino acids. With 3 bases removed from V and 4 bases from J, the gap between germline ends came to 9 bases. Germline CDR1 reads MNHEY; CDR2 reads SMNVEV (reference sequence). The CDR3 spells CASSFGGGTEAFF. The CDR3 DNA reads TGTGCCAGCAGTTTCGGGGGAGGCACTGAAGCTTTCTTT.

J is TRBJ2-3 and V is TRBV6-6, with D maybe TRBD1 (6 bases). Trimming took 2 bases from V and 0 from J, leaving 12 bases between them. The CDR3 extends over 16 amino acids. Germline CDR1 reads MNHNY; CDR2 reads SVGAGI (reference sequence). CDR3 loop: CASSYRTADSTDTQYF. CDR3 nucleotide sequence: TGTGCCAGCAGTTACAGGACAGCCGATAGCACAGATACGCAGTATTTT.

The chain uses TRBV10-3 and TRBJ2-2, with a tentative D call TRBD2 (6 bases). This CDR3 has 15 residues. Trimming shortened V by 4 bases and J by 0 bases, and 9 bases separated the two germline ends. Germline V lookup: CDR1 ENHRY, CDR2 SYGVKD. The CDR3: CAISVAGPNTGELFF. Written as DNA, the CDR3 is TGTGCCATCAGTGTCGCGGGACCGAACACCGGGGAGCTGTTTTTT.

This clone was found a few times. The V gene is TRBV6-4, the J gene TRBJ2-3, with a possible D match to TRBD2 (6 bases). This CDR3 is 15 amino acids long. Between the trimmed V and J ends, which lost 5 bases and 2 bases, there was a span of 14 bases. Germline V gives CDR1 MRHNA, CDR2 SNTAGT. The CDR3 nucleotides are TGTGCCAGCAGTCGTACTAGCCTTAACACAGATACGCAGTATTTT. Amino acid sequence: CASSRTSLNTDTQYF.

CDR3 DNA: TGTGCCAGCAGCACGGGGACTAGCGGATACAATGAGCAGTTCTTC. Its translation: CASSTGTSGYNEQFF. The chain couples TRBV7-8 to TRBJ2-1; TRBD2 matches 11 bases. From germline, CDR1 is SGHVS and CDR2 FQNEAQ. The CDR3 is 15 amino acids. With V trimmed by 5 bases and J by 4 bases, 4 bases remained unmatched.

The rearrangement links TRBV2 to TRBJ2-1, with a weak D call TRBD2 (5 bases). In germline, CDR1 is SNHLY, CDR2 FYNNEI. The CDR3 covers 13 residues. Trimming removed 2 bases from V and 8 bases from J, with 10 bases in between. CDR3 in DNA: TGTGCCAGCAGTGAACCCCTAGCCTATGAGCAGTTCTTC. It is translated as CASSEPLAYEQFF.

The V call is TRBV21-1, the J call TRBJ2-3; the table gives TRBD1 as D, unverified against the DNA. TRBV21-1 corresponds to a pseudogene. The CDR3 sequence is 16 residues long. The CDR3: CASTQSGTDSTDTQYF. Written as DNA, the CDR3 is TGTGCCAGCACCCAGAGTGGGACAGATAGCACAGATACGCAGTATTTT.

This sequence joins TRBV27 and TRBJ1-5; D ambiguous. Germline V CDR1 and CDR2: MNHEY, SMNVEV (reference sequence). V lost 1 base to trimming and J lost 7 bases, with 8 bases between them. The CDR3 is made up of 13 amino acids. In DNA, the CDR3 is TGTGCCAGCAGTTTATATGCCGGGCAGCCCCAGCATTTT. The encoded protein is CASSLYAGQPQHF.

This sequence joins TRBV2 and TRBJ2-1; 10 bases fit TRBD1. This CDR3 has 14 residues. V was clipped by 5 bases and J by 6 bases; unmatched bases: 4. Per germline, CDR1 SNHLY and CDR2 FYNNEI. In nucleotides, the CDR3 is TGTGCCAGCAGTTTGGGACAGGGGTTCAATGAGCAGTTCTTC. Amino acids: CASSLGQGFNEQFF.

This chain connects TRBV15 to TRBJ1-4; the match to TRBD1 covers 7 bases. CDR3 length equals 15 residues. Per germline, CDR1 LNHNV and CDR2 YYDKDF (reference sequence). With V trimmed by 1 base and J by 3 bases, 2 bases remained unmatched. CDR3 DNA: TGTGCCACCAGCAGAGTGGACAGGCCTAATGAAAAACTGTTTTTT. Translation: CATSRVDRPNEKLFF.

The rearrangement uses TRBV19 and TRBJ1-1; D uncertain. The CDR3 loop spans 13 amino acids. Trimming cost V 5 bases and J 1 base, with 8 bases left between them. CDR1 LNHDA and CDR2 SQIVND come from the germline V gene (reference sequence). In nucleotides, the CDR3 is TGTGCCAGTAGTCAAAGACAGAACACTGAAGCTTTCTTT. As protein: CASSQRQNTEAFF.

V is TRBV7-2 and J is TRBJ2-1, with TRBD2 matching 9 bases. Germline CDR1 and CDR2: SGHTA and FQGNSA. The V gene end was trimmed by 6 bases and the J gene end by 5 bases; junction bases not matched to a gene: 17. The CDR3 sequence is 18 residues long. The CDR3 region is CASRSRLAETGMDNEQFF. CDR3 sequence (DNA): TGTGCCAGCAGGTCGAGACTAGCGGAGACGGGAATGGACAATGAGCAGTTCTTC.

V and J are TRBV6-4 and TRBJ2-3; D not certain. Germline loops: CDR1 MRHNA, CDR2 SNTAGT. The ends were cut back, 3 bases at V and 0 bases at J, with 10 bases in the middle. This CDR3 region has 15 residues. CDR3 nucleotides: TGTGCCAGCAGTGAAGATACATCTAGCACAGATACGCAGTATTTT. Residues: CASSEDTSSTDTQYF.

The gene calls are TRBV6-6 and TRBJ2-1, with TRBD2 matching 10 bases. This CDR3 comprises 13 residues. The germline V gene has CDR1 MNHNY and CDR2 SVGAGI (reference sequence). Germline trimming cut 11 bases from V and 4 bases from J; bases unmatched to any gene: 5. The CDR3 bases are TGTGCCGGCTCTAGCGGGAGATACAATGAGCAGTTCTTC. Protein: CAGSSGRYNEQFF.

CDR3 amino acids: CASSSISVTDTQYF. In nucleotides, the CDR3 is TGTGCCAGCAGCTCCATATCAGTCACAGATACGCAGTATTTT. This chain links TRBV7-2 with TRBJ2-3; no clear D gene. CDR3 length: 14 residues. Germline CDR1 SGHTA, CDR2 FQGNSA. V was shortened by 4 bases and J by 2 bases, with 10 bases between the two germline ends.

The V and J genes are TRBV27 and TRBJ2-7; D perhaps matches TRBD2 (5 bases). Trimming pared 3 bases from V and 0 bases from J, leaving 12 bases between. Germline-derived CDR1 and CDR2 are MNHEY and SMNVEV (reference sequence). The CDR3 runs to 15 residues. The CDR3 DNA follows: TGTGCCAGCAGTTTCCGGGGTCTAAGCTCCTACGAGCAGTACTTC. Translation gives CASSFRGLSSYEQYF.

The J gene is TRBJ2-7, the V gene TRBV7-9; 14 bases fit TRBD2. CDR1 and CDR2 from the germline V gene are SEHNR and FQNEAQ (reference sequence). There are 17 residues in the CDR3. Losses at the gene ends were 4 bases for V and 3 bases for J; bases not matched to a gene: 8. CDR3: CASSSTVGLAGGYEQYF. CDR3 sequence (DNA): TGTGCCAGCAGCTCTACCGTTGGACTAGCGGGAGGCTACGAGCAGTACTTC.

The CDR3 coding sequence is TGTGCCTGGAGTGCCACCTTGTCCCACTTCCAGTATTTT. It yields the protein CAWSATLSHFQYF. The chain combines TRBV30 with TRBJ2-3; D ambiguous. The ends were cut back, 1 base at V and 12 bases at J, with 17 bases in the middle. The CDR3 has 13 amino acids. Germline V gene sequence: CDR1 GTSNPN, CDR2 SVGIG (reference sequence).